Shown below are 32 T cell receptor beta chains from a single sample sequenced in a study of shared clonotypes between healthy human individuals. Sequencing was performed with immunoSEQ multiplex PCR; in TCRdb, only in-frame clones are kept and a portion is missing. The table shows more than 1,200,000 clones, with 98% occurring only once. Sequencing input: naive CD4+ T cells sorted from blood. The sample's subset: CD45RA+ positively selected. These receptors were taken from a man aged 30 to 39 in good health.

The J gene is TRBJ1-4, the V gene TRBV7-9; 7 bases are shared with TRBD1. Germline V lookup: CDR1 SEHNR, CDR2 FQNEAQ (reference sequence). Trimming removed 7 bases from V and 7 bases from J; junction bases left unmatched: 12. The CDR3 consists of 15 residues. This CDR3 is CASTLGQVKREKLFF. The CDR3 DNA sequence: TGTGCCAGCACCCTCGGACAGGTCAAACGTGAAAAACTGTTTTTT.

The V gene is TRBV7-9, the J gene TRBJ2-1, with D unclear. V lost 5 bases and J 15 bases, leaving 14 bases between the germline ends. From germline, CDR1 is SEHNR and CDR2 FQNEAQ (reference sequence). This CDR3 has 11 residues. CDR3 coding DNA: TGTGCCAGCAGCGAAGATGGGTGGCGGTTCTTC. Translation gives CASSEDGWRFF.

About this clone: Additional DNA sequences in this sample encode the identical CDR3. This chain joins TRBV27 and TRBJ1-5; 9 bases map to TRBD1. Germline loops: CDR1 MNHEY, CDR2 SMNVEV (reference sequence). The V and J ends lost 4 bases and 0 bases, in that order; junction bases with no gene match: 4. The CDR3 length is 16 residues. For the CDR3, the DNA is TGTGCCAGCAGTTCCGCGGGACAGGGTAGCAATCAGCCCCAGCATTTT. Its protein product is CASSSAGQGSNQPQHF.

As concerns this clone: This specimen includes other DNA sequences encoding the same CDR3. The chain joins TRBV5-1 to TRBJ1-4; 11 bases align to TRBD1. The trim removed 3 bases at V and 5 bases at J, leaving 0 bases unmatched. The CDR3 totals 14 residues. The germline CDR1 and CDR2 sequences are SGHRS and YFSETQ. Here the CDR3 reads CASSWDRGNEKLFF. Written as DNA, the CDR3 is TGCGCCAGCAGCTGGGACAGGGGGAATGAAAAACTGTTTTTT.

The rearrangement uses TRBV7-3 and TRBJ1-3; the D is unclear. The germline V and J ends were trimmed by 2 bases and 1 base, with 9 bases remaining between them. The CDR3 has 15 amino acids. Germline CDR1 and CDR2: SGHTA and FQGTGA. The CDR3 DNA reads TGTGCCAGCAGCTTAGACGGTATTTCTGGAAACACCATATATTTT. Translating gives CASSLDGISGNTIYF.

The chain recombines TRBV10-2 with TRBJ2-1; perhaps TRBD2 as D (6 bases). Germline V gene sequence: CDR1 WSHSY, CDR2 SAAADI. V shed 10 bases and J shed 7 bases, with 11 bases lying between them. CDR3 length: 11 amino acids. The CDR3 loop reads CATTRGNEQFF. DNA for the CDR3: TGCGCCACCACTCGGGGGAATGAGCAGTTCTTC.

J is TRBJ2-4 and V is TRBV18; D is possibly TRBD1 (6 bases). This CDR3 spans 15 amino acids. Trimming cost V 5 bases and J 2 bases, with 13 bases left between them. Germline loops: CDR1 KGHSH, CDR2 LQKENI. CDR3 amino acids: CASSKGVGTKNIQYF. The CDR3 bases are TGTGCCAGCTCAAAGGGGGTGGGGACCAAAAACATTCAGTACTTC.

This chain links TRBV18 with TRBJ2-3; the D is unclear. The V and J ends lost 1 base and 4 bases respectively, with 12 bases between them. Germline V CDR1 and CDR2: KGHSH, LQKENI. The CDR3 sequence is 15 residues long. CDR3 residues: CASSPRPNGADTQYF. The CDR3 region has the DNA TGTGCCAGCTCACCACGGCCTAACGGAGCAGATACGCAGTATTTT.

The CDR3 sequence: CASRQQGAATIYF. CDR3 in DNA: TGTGCCAGCAGACAACAGGGTGCCGCCACCATATATTTT. This sequence joins TRBV5-6 and TRBJ1-3; maybe TRBD1 (6 bases). The CDR3 totals 13 residues. Germline values: CDR1 SGHDT, CDR2 YYEEEE. The V and J ends lost 5 bases and 9 bases respectively, with 15 bases between them.

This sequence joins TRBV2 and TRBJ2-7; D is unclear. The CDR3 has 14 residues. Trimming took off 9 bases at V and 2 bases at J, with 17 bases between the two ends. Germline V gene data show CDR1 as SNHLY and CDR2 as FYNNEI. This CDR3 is CASAKLGITYEQYF. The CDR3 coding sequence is TGTGCCAGTGCTAAGTTGGGGATAACCTACGAGCAGTACTTC.

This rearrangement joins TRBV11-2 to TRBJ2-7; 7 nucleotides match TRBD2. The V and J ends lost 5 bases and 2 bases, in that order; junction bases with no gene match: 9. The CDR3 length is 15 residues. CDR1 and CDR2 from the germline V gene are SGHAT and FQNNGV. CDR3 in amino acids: CASSPSAGDPYEQYF. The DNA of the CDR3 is TGTGCCAGCAGCCCTTCGGCGGGAGATCCCTACGAGCAGTACTTC. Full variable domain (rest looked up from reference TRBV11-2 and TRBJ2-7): EAGVAQSPRYKIIEKRQSVAFWCNPISGHATLYWYQQILGQGPKLLIQFQNNGVVDDSQLPKDRFSAERLKGVDSTLKIQPAKLEDSAVYLCASSPSAGDPYEQYFGPGTRLTVT.

The chain's CDR3 is CASSFAWDTQYF. The CDR3 nucleotides read TGTGCCAGCAGCTTCGCTTGGGATACGCAGTATTTT. This rearrangement joins TRBV11-2 to TRBJ2-3; unclear D gene. The CDR3 extends over 12 amino acids. Trimming removed 3 bases from V and 6 bases from J, with 7 bases in between. Germline CDR1 is SGHAT and CDR2 is FQNNGV.

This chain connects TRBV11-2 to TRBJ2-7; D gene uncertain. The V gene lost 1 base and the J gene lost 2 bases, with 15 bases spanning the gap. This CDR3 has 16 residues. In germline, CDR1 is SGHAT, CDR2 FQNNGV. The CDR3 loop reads CASSLAGRARPYEQYF. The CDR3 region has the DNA TGTGCCAGCAGCTTAGCCGGTCGAGCGAGACCCTACGAGCAGTACTTC.

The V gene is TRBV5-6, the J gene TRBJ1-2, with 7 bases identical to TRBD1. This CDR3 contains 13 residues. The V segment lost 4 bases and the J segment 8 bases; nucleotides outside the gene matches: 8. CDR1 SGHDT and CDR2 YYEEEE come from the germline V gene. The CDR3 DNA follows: TGTGCCAGCAGCCAGGGGGGACAGTCAGGCTACACCTTC. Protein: CASSQGGQSGYTF. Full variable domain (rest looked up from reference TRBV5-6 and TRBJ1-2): DAGVTQSPTHLIKTRGQQVTLRCSPKSGHDTVSWYQQALGQGPQFIFQYYEEEERQRGNFPDRFSGHQFPNYSSELNVNALLLGDSALYLCASSQGGQSGYTFGSGTRLTVV.

The CDR3 spells CASSFRGPLETQYF. CDR3 bases: TGTGCCAGCAGCTTTCGGGGGCCCCTAGAGACCCAGTACTTC. V usage is TRBV5-6 and J usage is TRBJ2-5; either TRBD1 or TRBD2 may fit D (6 bases each). Per germline, CDR1 SGHDT and CDR2 YYEEEE. Trimming removed 2 bases from V and 4 bases from J, with 12 bases in between. The CDR3 has 14 amino acids.

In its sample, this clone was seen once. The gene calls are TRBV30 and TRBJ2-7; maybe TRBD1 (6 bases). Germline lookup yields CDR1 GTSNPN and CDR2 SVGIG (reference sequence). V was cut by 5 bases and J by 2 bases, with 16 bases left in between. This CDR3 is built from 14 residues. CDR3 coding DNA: TGTGCCTGGGGGCAAGGGGGAACGGCCTACGAGCAGTACTTC. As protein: CAWGQGGTAYEQYF.

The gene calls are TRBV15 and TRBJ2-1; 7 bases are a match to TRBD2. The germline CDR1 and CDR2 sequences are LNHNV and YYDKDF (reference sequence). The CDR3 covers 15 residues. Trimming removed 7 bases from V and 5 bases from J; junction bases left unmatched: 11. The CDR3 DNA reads TGTGCCACCAACTCGTGGGGGAGGGATAACAATGAGCAGTTCTTC. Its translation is CATNSWGRDNNEQFF.

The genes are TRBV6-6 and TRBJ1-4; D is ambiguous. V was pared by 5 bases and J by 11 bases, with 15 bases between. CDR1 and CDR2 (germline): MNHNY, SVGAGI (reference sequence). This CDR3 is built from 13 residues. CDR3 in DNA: TGTGCCAGCAGTGACCAGCAGTTGACTAAACTGTTTTTT. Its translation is CASSDQQLTKLFF.

CDR3 loop: CASSLLRTSNYGYTF. The CDR3, as DNA: TGTGCCAGCAGTTTACTACGGACATCCAACTATGGCTACACCTTC. This chain uses TRBV6-5 with TRBJ1-2; perhaps TRBD1 as D (5 bases). The germline gives CDR1 MNHEY, CDR2 SVGAGI. V was clipped by 4 bases and J by 2 bases, with 14 bases between them. CDR3 length: 15 residues.

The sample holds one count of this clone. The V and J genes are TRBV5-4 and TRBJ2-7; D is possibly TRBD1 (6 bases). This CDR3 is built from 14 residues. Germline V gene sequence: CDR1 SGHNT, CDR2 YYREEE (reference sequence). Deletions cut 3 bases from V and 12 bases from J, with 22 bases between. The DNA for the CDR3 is TGTGCCAGCAGCTCCACCACGCCGGGACACGGTCTGTACTTC. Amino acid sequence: CASSSTTPGHGLYF.

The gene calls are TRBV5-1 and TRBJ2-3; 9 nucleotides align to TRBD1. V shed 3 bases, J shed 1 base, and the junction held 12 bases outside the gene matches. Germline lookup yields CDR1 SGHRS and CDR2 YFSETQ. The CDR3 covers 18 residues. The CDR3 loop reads CASSSGQGLIGRTDTQYF. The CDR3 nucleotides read TGCGCCAGCAGCTCGGGACAGGGTTTAATTGGTCGCACAGATACGCAGTATTTT. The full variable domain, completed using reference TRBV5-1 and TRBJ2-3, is KAGVTQTPRYLIKTRGQQVTLSCSPISGHRSVSWYQQTPGQGLQFLFEYFSETQRNKGNFPGRFSGRQFSNSRSEMNVSTLELGDSALYLCASSSGQGLIGRTDTQYFGPGTRLTVL.

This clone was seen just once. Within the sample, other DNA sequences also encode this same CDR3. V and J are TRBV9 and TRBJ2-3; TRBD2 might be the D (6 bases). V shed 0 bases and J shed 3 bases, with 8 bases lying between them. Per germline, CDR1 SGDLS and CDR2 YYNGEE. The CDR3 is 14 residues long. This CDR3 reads CASSVVGSTDTQYF. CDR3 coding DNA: TGTGCCAGCAGCGTAGTCGGGAGTACAGATACGCAGTATTTT.

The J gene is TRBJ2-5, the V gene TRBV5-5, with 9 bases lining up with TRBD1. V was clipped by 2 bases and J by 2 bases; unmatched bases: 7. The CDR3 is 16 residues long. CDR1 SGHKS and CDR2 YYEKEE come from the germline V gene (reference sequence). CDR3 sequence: CASSFRGQGLQETQYF. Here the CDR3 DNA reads TGTGCCAGCAGCTTTAGGGGACAGGGCCTACAAGAGACCCAGTACTTC.

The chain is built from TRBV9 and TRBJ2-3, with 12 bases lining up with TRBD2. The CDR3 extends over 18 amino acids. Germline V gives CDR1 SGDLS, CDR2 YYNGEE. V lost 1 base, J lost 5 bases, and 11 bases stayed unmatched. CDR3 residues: CASSVTAASGRARDTQYF. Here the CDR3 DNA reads TGTGCCAGCAGCGTAACTGCGGCTAGCGGGAGGGCGAGAGATACGCAGTATTTT.

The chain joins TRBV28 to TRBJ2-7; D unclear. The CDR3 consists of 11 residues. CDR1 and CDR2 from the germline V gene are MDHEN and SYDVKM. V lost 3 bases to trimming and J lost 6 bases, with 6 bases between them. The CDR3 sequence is CASSLRSEQYF. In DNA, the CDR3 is TGTGCCAGCAGTTTGAGGAGCGAGCAGTACTTC.

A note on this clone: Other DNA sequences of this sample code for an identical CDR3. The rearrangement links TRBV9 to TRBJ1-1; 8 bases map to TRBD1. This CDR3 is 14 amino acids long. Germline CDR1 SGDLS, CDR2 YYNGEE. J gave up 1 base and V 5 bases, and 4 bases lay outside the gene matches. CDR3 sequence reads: CASSVTGANTEAFF. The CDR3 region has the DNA TGTGCCAGCAGTGTGACAGGGGCGAACACTGAAGCTTTCTTT.

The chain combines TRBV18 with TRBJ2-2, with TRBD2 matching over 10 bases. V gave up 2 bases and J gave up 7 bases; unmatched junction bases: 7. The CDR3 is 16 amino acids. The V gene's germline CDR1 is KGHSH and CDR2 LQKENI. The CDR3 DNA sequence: TGTGCCAGCTCACCAACCGGGACTAGCGTAGACGGGGAGCTGTTTTTT. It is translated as CASSPTGTSVDGELFF.

DNA of the CDR3: TGTGCCAGCAGTAAACGAACTAGCCGAAGCACAGATACGCAGTATTTT. Its translation: CASSKRTSRSTDTQYF. This chain joins TRBV27 and TRBJ2-3; D perhaps matches TRBD2 (6 bases). Trimming pared 5 bases from V and 0 bases from J, leaving 15 bases between. Germline assignment: CDR1 MNHEY and CDR2 SMNVEV (reference sequence). This CDR3 has 16 residues.

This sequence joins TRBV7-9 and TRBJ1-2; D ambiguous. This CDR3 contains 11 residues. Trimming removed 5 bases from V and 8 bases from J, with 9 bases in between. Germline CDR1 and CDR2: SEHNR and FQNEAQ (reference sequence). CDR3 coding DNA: TGTGCCAGCAGCCCCAGCGTAGGCTACACCTTC. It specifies CASSPSVGYTF.

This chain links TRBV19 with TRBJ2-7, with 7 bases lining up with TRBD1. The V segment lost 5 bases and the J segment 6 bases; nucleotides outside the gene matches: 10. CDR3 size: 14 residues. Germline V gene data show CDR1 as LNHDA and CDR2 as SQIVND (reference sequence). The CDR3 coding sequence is TGTGCCAGTAGTTCCAGAACAGACAGGGCCGAGCAGTACTTC. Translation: CASSSRTDRAEQYF.

The CDR3 DNA sequence: TGTGCCAGCAGACTCCTAGCGGGAAACGTATACGAGCAGTACTTC. Translating it yields CASRLLAGNVYEQYF. This chain joins TRBV6-1 and TRBJ2-7, with 9 bases fitting TRBD2. From germline, CDR1 is MNHNS and CDR2 SASEGT. This CDR3 is 15 amino acids long. The trim removed 6 bases at V and 4 bases at J, leaving 10 bases unmatched.

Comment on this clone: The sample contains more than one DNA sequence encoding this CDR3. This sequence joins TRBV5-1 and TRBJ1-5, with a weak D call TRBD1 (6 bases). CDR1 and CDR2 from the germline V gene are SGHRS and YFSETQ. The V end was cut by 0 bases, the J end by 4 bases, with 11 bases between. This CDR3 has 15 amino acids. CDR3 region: CASSLAGTPNQPQHF. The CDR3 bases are TGCGCCAGCAGCTTGGCCGGGACACCTAATCAGCCCCAGCATTTT.